The clone carrying this T cell receptor (beta chain) has only one observation. This record comes from a study of blood T cell repertoires in COVID-19. For the study at large: Nucleic acid was either cDNA or gDNA, and it came from T cells, B-cell-depleted T cells, or PBMCs.

Enrolment of Seattle patients took place during active infection, and they were followed longitudinally. Germline V gene lookup returns CDR1 MNHNY and CDR2 SVGAGI (reference sequence). The CDR3 contains 16 residues. The V segment lost 5 bases and the J segment 5 bases; nucleotides outside the gene matches: 9. Profiled with immunoSEQ multiplex PCR; TCRdb holds only in-frame clones, not every one. Of under 400,000 clones listed, more than 70% are singletons. The V and J genes are TRBV6-6 and TRBJ2-5; TRBD2 agrees at 12 bases. The clonotype comes from a woman in her twenties or thirties with COVID-19, enrolled during active disease. Sequencing was carried out using peripheral blood. CDR3 protein: CASSPLAGGPKETQYF. The CDR3 region has the DNA TGTGCCAGCAGTCCCCTAGCGGGAGGGCCTAAGGAGACCCAGTACTTC.